Presented here are 3 T cell receptor beta chains from one specimen sequenced in a study of T-cell memory formation after mild COVID-19. TCRdb re-derived calls from the 5' RACE reads in MiXCR, one entry per CDR3 protein. The repertoire consists of more than 350,000 distinct CDR3 sequences, with around 21% occurring once and the leading ten covering around 13%. The sequenced material came from PBMCs or a T cell subset sorted from them (not recorded which). The receptors originated from an adult woman who had mild COVID-19 (a few samples of this study predate the infection). Cell type and time point are not known.

The sample holds many counts of this clonotype. The V and J genes are TRBV11-3 and TRBJ1-6; D ambiguous. Germline CDR1 is SGHNT and CDR2 is YENEEA. The V and J ends lost 5 bases and 17 bases respectively, with 19 bases between them. The CDR3 sequence is 13 residues long. CDR3: CASSPSPGRSIHF. CDR3 sequence (DNA): TGTGCCAGCAGCCCAAGTCCGGGCCGATCAATCCACTTT. The full variable domain, with the rest looked up from reference TRBV11-3 and TRBJ1-6, is EAGVVQSPRYKIIEKKQPVAFWCNPISGHNTLYWYLQNLGQGPELLIRYENEEAVDDSQLPKDRFSAERLKGVDSTLKIQPAELGDSAVYLCASSPSPGRSIHFGNGTRLTVT.

As DNA, the CDR3 is TGTGCCAGCAGTACTCTTAGGTTCGGGGAGAGTGAAAAACTGTTTTTT. Its protein is CASSTLRFGESEKLFF. The chain employs TRBV27 and TRBJ1-4, with D hard to call. Germline V lookup: CDR1 MNHEY, CDR2 SMNVEV (reference sequence). V lost 5 bases and J lost 7, with 20 bases in between. The CDR3 has 16 residues.

This clonotype was counted between two and nine times. V gene TRBV4-2 combines with J gene TRBJ2-5, with D perhaps given as TRBD1 or TRBD2 (6 bases each). This CDR3 comprises 14 residues. From germline, CDR1 is LGHNA and CDR2 YNFKEQ. V was cut by 0 bases and J by 5 bases, with 10 bases left in between. The CDR3, as DNA: TGTGCCAGCAGCCAAGATTTAGGGGGGGAGACCCAGTACTTC. Protein product: CASSQDLGGETQYF.